The clone carrying this T cell receptor beta chain was recorded once. Libraries were prepared by immunoSEQ multiplex PCR; TCRdb keeps only in-frame clonotypes and omits some of them. The sample records tens of thousands of clones, over 80% being singletons. Germline V gives CDR1 SGHTA, CDR2 FQGNSA. V shed 8 bases and J 7 bases; nucleotides not matched to a gene: 8. This CDR3 has 14 amino acids. The data derive from a study of T cell changes during pregnancy in multiple sclerosis. The clonotype comes from a female donor in good health, enrolled as a control in a pregnancy study. This chain joins TRBV7-2 and TRBJ1-6; the match to TRBD1 covers 7 bases. The specimen was peripheral blood, collected in the second trimester of pregnancy. CDR3 region: CASGGGILNSPLHF. CDR3 coding DNA: TGTGCCAGCGGAGGGGGCATACTCAATTCACCCCTCCACTTT.